Presented here are 13 T cell receptor beta chains from one specimen sequenced in a study of CD8 T cells in Susac syndrome. An input of roughly 0.45 to 1 ug of RNA was subjected to reverse transcription using random hexamers. TCRdb itself ran the immunoSEQ multiplex PCR reads through MiXCR, one entry per CDR3 protein. The sample yields 180,000 or so distinct CDR3 sequences, about 95% seen once. The sequencing sample was made of CD4+ T cells from PBMCs. These receptors all stem from a human donor in good health.

This chain connects TRBV4-3 to TRBJ2-1, with TRBD2 matching 9 bases. CDR3 length: 17 residues. Germline CDR1 LGHNA, CDR2 YSLEER. J lost 7 bases, V lost 0 bases, and 10 bases had no gene match. The CDR3 spells CASSQDVGGRGMNEQFF. In nucleotides, the CDR3 is TGCGCCAGCAGCCAAGATGTGGGCGGGAGGGGGATGAATGAGCAGTTCTTC.

The V gene is TRBV7-3, the J gene TRBJ2-3; the match to TRBD2 covers 13 bases. Losses at the gene ends were 5 bases for V and 0 bases for J; bases not matched to a gene: 8. The CDR3 spans 18 residues. From germline, CDR1 is SGHTA and CDR2 FQGTGA. The CDR3 DNA reads TGTGCCAGCAGCACCACTAGCGGGAGGGCCATGAGCACAGATACGCAGTATTTT. Protein: CASSTTSGRAMSTDTQYF. Full variable domain (missing parts from reference TRBV7-3 and TRBJ2-3): GAGVSQTPSNKVTEKGKYVELRCDPISGHTALYWYRQSLGQGPEFLIYFQGTGAADDSGLPNDRFFAVRPEGSVSTLKIQRTERGDSAVYLCASSTTSGRAMSTDTQYFGPGTRLTVL.

The chain is built from TRBV28 and TRBJ2-5; 7 bases fit TRBD1. The CDR3 covers 15 residues. Trimming removed 4 bases from V and 6 bases from J; junction bases left unmatched: 11. The germline V gene has CDR1 MDHEN and CDR2 SYDVKM. The CDR3 DNA is TGTGCCAGCAGTTCAATCGCCGGGACAGAGAAGACCCAGTACTTC. The encoded protein is CASSSIAGTEKTQYF.

This clonotype appeared once. The J gene is TRBJ1-5, the V gene TRBV5-1; D ambiguous. Deletions cut 4 bases from V and 4 bases from J, with 9 bases between. Germline V gene data show CDR1 as SGHRS and CDR2 as YFSETQ. This CDR3 has 13 residues. In DNA, the CDR3 is TGCGCCAGCAGCCCCGGACGTAATCAGCCCCAGCATTTT. Amino acids: CASSPGRNQPQHF.

The chain uses TRBV24-1 and TRBJ1-5; the D gene is possibly TRBD1 (5 bases). V lost 9 bases and J 2 bases, leaving 16 bases between the germline ends. Germline V gene lookup returns CDR1 KGHDR and CDR2 SFDVKD. This CDR3 spans 15 amino acids. The CDR3 protein is CATSRGGEGNQPQHF. The CDR3 DNA is TGTGCCACCTCCCGGGGGGGTGAGGGCAATCAGCCCCAGCATTTT.

The V call is TRBV25-1, the J call TRBJ2-7, with 8 bases lining up with TRBD2. The CDR3 is 14 amino acids. Germline trimming cut 1 base from V and 6 bases from J; bases unmatched to any gene: 5. Germline lookup yields CDR1 MGHDK and CDR2 SYGVNS. CDR3: CASSESGGLVEQYF. The DNA of the CDR3 is TGTGCCAGCAGTGAATCGGGGGGGCTGGTCGAGCAGTACTTC.

The chain links TRBV20-1 to TRBJ2-7; D is perhaps TRBD2 (5 bases). Between the trimmed V and J ends, which lost 4 bases and 2 bases, there was a span of 15 bases. The germline V gene has CDR1 DFQATT and CDR2 SNEGSKA (reference sequence). The CDR3 sequence is 14 residues long. The CDR3 region is CSAMTDSNAYEQYF. The CDR3 DNA follows: TGCAGTGCTATGACGGACTCTAACGCCTACGAGCAGTACTTC.

The rearrangement uses TRBV30 and TRBJ2-3, with D unresolved. Germline loops: CDR1 GTSNPN, CDR2 SVGIG (reference sequence). The CDR3 runs 14 residues. Trimming removed 3 bases from V and 2 bases from J, with 12 bases in between. The DNA of the CDR3 is TGTGCCTGGAGCCAAACACCCGTCACAGATACGCAGTATTTT. Protein product: CAWSQTPVTDTQYF.

V is TRBV20-1 and J is TRBJ2-5; D is ambiguous. CDR1 DFQATT and CDR2 SNEGSKA come from the germline V gene (reference sequence). The CDR3 runs 12 residues. Trimming removed 4 bases at V and 5 bases at J, with 11 bases between. The chain's CDR3 is CSATSRFETQYF. The CDR3 DNA sequence: TGCAGTGCTACCAGTCGGTTCGAGACCCAGTACTTC.

The V call is TRBV30, the J call TRBJ2-3; 8 nucleotides agree with TRBD2. The CDR3 spans 13 residues. Per germline, CDR1 GTSNPN and CDR2 SVGIG (reference sequence). V gave up 3 bases and J gave up 1 base; unmatched junction bases: 0. The CDR3 bases are TGTGCCTGGAGGCGGGAGGGCACAGATACGCAGTATTTT. Encoded protein: CAWRREGTDTQYF.

J is TRBJ2-1 and V is TRBV30; 7 nucleotides match TRBD1. The germline V gene encodes CDR1 GTSNPN and CDR2 SVGIG (reference sequence). Trimming at V came to 3 bases and at J to 2 bases, leaving 10 bases not matched to a gene. The CDR3 covers 16 residues. CDR3 bases: TGTGCCTGGAGCCCGCGCACAGGGGCAACCTACAATGAGCAGTTCTTC. This gives the protein CAWSPRTGATYNEQFF.

The chain couples TRBV29-1 to TRBJ2-2, with D hard to call. Between the trimmed V and J ends, which lost 4 bases and 5 bases, there was a span of 5 bases. Germline assignment: CDR1 SQVTM and CDR2 ANQGSEA. The CDR3 is 11 residues long. The CDR3 reads CSVGGTGELFF. The CDR3 DNA reads as TGCAGCGTTGGGGGAACCGGGGAGCTGTTTTTT.

The V and J genes are TRBV20-1 and TRBJ1-2; 7 bases agree with TRBD1. The germline gives CDR1 DFQATT, CDR2 SNEGSKA (reference sequence). J gave up 10 bases and V 5 bases, and 4 bases lay outside the gene matches. CDR3 size: 10 residues. CDR3 loop: CSAPGQFYTF. CDR3 bases: TGCAGTGCTCCGGGACAGTTCTACACCTTC.